This T cell receptor beta chain was observed in a study of graft-versus-host responses after intestinal transplantation (dated by TCRdb to about 2021). Describing the broader study: Recipients received multivisceral, liver-intestinal, or isolated intestinal transplants. Every recipient was given anti-thymocyte globulin induction, then maintenance tacrolimus and steroids for roughly three years. After intestinal transplantation, graft-versus-host and host-versus-graft alloreactive T cell clones were followed in the graft, circulation and bone marrow using bulk TCR-beta CDR3 sequencing. Alloreactive clones were identified by sequencing pre-transplant mixed lymphocyte reaction products and comparing them with unstimulated pre-transplant donor and recipient T cells. Of the approximately 25 intestinal transplant recipients enrolled in the cohort, one of whom was a retransplant, a few patients without pretransplant specimens were excluded. Donor T cell macrochimerism was defined as a peak of at least 4% donor T cells among recipient peripheral blood mononuclear cells. Samples from a few later patients were sequenced in-house on an Illumina MiSeq with MiXCR processing rather than by the commercial service. Study-wide findings and limitations: High GvH to HvG T cell clonal ratios were observed in the allografts of patients with donor T cell macrochimerism. The conclusions were limited by the relatively low number and heterogeneity of the intestinal transplant patients. GvH clones were detected in recipient bone marrow, and some of these GvH clones were observed earlier in ileal mucosa or blood, consistent with an intestinal mucosal origin. Early after transplant, declines in HvG clones were associated with peak levels of circulating GvH clones.

According to the study, the label for this sample's time point signals: cells obtained before transplantation from donor or recipient. CD3+CD4+ and CD3+CD8+ populations were FACS-sorted from unstimulated pre-transplant donor and recipient cells taken from spleen or lymph nodes. CDR1 LNHNV and CDR2 YYDKDF were looked up in the germline V gene (reference sequence). The V and J ends are trimmed by 4 bases and 2 bases, leaving 8 bases between them. CDR3 length: 13 amino acids, cysteine to phenylalanine. Solely the CDR3 DNA is kept, with 39 bases framed from the first base. Library method: the immunoSEQ multiplex PCR assay. For most patients, genomic DNA was isolated with the Qiagen DNeasy Blood and Tissue Kit and shipped frozen to Adaptive Biotechnologies for TCR sequencing. For most patients, high-throughput TCR-beta CDR3 sequencing of genomic DNA was performed by Adaptive Biotechnologies. On the study's bioinformatics: TCR sequencing data for 15 to 20 patients were retrieved from Adaptive's ImmunoSEQ software; a few other patients were processed with MiXCR and VDJtools. To correct CD4 versus CD8 sorting errors, sequences present in both subsets at a frequency ratio below 5:1 were removed. CDR3 nucleotide sequences shared between donor and recipient were removed because the origin of such sequences could not be assigned. Alloreactive clones required at least 2-fold expansion over unstimulated cells and minimum CFSE-low frequency of 0.002% (template counts) or 0.001% (read counts). Clones detected in sequenced pre-transplant spleen, lymph node, or MLR CFSE-low populations of the donor or recipient were defined as mappable. Cumulative frequency of alloreactive clones was calculated as a percentage of all sequences weighted by copy number. Imported from immuneACCESS, the table was reduced by TCRdb to in-frame sequences with V and J called. These copies leave out some clones; in studies compared against another copy, an unresolved V gene accounts for under half, and the cause of the remainder is not known. Clone size and the V and J calls come from that table; the DNA yielded D and trimming. The sample table records tens of thousands of clones; roughly 90% of these occur just once. About 0.45% of the sample belongs to the ten largest clones.

This clone was seen once. Its antigen has not been determined. No quality values exist for individual bases; no much larger clone is one base distant. This clonotype originated in a human donor who received an intestinal transplant. This specimen consisted of unstimulated CD8+ T cells sorted from spleen or lymph node cells, obtained before intestinal transplant. The chain uses TRBV15 and TRBJ1-2, with an unclear D gene assignment. The bases are TGTGCCACCAGCACCATCATCAACTATGGCTACACCTTC. This is translated as CATSTIINYGYTF.